These T cell receptor beta chains were read from a single sample in a study of ipilimumab plus nivolumab after autologous stem cell transplantation. Assay: immunoSEQ multiplex PCR; the TCRdb copy retains only in-frame clones and omits some. The sample consists of about 40,000 clones, over 90% of them appearing once. This specimen was PBMCs, taken in a trial of ipilimumab plus nivolumab as post-transplant consolidation. The receptor source for this set is a male donor with multiple myeloma. Both conserved end residues are part of each CDR3. The order of the fields is clone size, V gene, J gene, D gene, CDR3 DNA, CDR3 protein. The D gene is left open where the match is weak. Expanded clones get a size class; other rows say once, few or many, or leave the size out.

clone size: NA; V gene: TRBV7-2; J gene: TRBJ2-7; D gene: NA; CDR3 DNA: TGTGCCAGCAGCTTAGAGATGGGGGAGCAGTACTTC; CDR3 protein: CASSLEMGEQYF
clone size: NA; V gene: TRBV28; J gene: TRBJ1-2; D gene: NA; CDR3 DNA: TGTGCCAGCTCCTCGGGGGCTAACTATGGCTACACCTTC; CDR3 protein: CASSSGANYGYTF
clone size: NA; V gene: TRBV28; J gene: TRBJ2-2; D gene: TRBD1; CDR3 DNA: TGTGCCAGCAGGAGGGGGCTTTTCGCGAACACCGGGGAGCTGTTTTTT; CDR3 protein: CASRRGLFANTGELFF
clone size: NA; V gene: TRBV7-2; J gene: TRBJ2-3; D gene: TRBD2; CDR3 DNA: TGTGCCAGCAGCCTCGGACTAGCGTGGGATACGCAGTATTTT; CDR3 protein: CASSLGLAWDTQYF
clone size: NA; V gene: TRBV6-5; J gene: TRBJ2-3; D gene: NA; CDR3 DNA: TGTGCCAGCAGTTACGGGGCAGGGCGGACAGATACGCAGTATTTT; CDR3 protein: CASSYGAGRTDTQYF
clone size: NA; V gene: TRBV7-2; J gene: TRBJ1-3; D gene: TRBD1; CDR3 DNA: TGTGCCAGCAGCTTACGTTCGCCACAGGGGTTTAGAAACACCATATATTTT; CDR3 protein: CASSLRSPQGFRNTIYF
clone size: NA; V gene: TRBV18; J gene: TRBJ2-5; D gene: TRBD1; CDR3 DNA: TGTGCCAGCTCCCGGGACAGGCAAGAGACCCAGTACTTC; CDR3 protein: CASSRDRQETQYF
clone size: NA; V gene: TRBV6-5; J gene: TRBJ2-7; D gene: TRBD1; CDR3 DNA: TGTGCCAGCAGTTACGGGGGACAGGGGACTTACGAGCAGTACTTC; CDR3 protein: CASSYGGQGTYEQYF
clone size: NA; V gene: TRBV4-1; J gene: TRBJ2-3; D gene: NA; CDR3 DNA: TGCGCCAGCAGCCAAGATACCCTACCCGGTACTTCGCGTGGCACAGATACGCAGTATTTT; CDR3 protein: CASSQDTLPGTSRGTDTQYF
clone size: NA; V gene: TRBV19; J gene: TRBJ1-1; D gene: NA; CDR3 DNA: TGTGCCAGTAGTATAGTCTTCGGGGGGAACACTGAAGCTTTCTTT; CDR3 protein: CASSIVFGGNTEAFF
clone size: NA; V gene: TRBV4-2; J gene: TRBJ2-7; D gene: TRBD1; CDR3 DNA: TGTGCCAGCAGCCCGTGCAGGGGGAGAACCTACGAGCAGTACTTC; CDR3 protein: CASSPCRGRTYEQYF
clone size: NA; V gene: TRBV6-5; J gene: TRBJ1-1; D gene: TRBD1; CDR3 DNA: TGTGCCAGCAGTTCCCGGACAGGGAACACTGAAGCTTTCTTT; CDR3 protein: CASSSRTGNTEAFF
clone size: NA; V gene: TRBV19; J gene: TRBJ1-5; D gene: NA; CDR3 DNA: TGTGCCAGTAGCGGTGAGCCGAATAGCCCTTATAGCAATCAGCCCCAGCATTTT; CDR3 protein: CASSGEPNSPYSNQPQHF
clone size: NA; V gene: TRBV6-6; J gene: TRBJ1-3; D gene: NA; CDR3 DNA: TGTGCCAGCAGTTACTCGGCAGGGTTTAACACCATATATTTT; CDR3 protein: CASSYSAGFNTIYF
clone size: NA; V gene: TRBV4-3; J gene: TRBJ2-7; D gene: NA; CDR3 DNA: TGCGCCAGCAGCCAAGACTCCGAAATCAAGGGCGAGCAGTACTTC; CDR3 protein: CASSQDSEIKGEQYF
clone size: NA; V gene: TRBV4-1; J gene: TRBJ2-7; D gene: NA; CDR3 DNA: TGCGCCAGCAGCCCTACAGGGTTCACCTACGAGCAGTACTTC; CDR3 protein: CASSPTGFTYEQYF
clone size: once; V gene: TRBV7-6; J gene: TRBJ2-7; D gene: TRBD1; CDR3 DNA: TGTGCCAGCAGCCAGGGACAGGGTTTCGACGAGCAGTACTTC; CDR3 protein: CASSQGQGFDEQYF
clone size: NA; V gene: TRBV6-1; J gene: TRBJ1-2; D gene: TRBD1; CDR3 DNA: TGTGCCAGCAGTGTAGGCAGGGGGGATAGAGGCGGCTACACCTTC; CDR3 protein: CASSVGRGDRGGYTF
clone size: once; V gene: TRBV7-7; J gene: TRBJ2-7; D gene: NA; CDR3 DNA: TGTGCTAGCAGCTTAAGCGGAGGAGGTCAGAAGCAGTACTTC; CDR3 protein: CASSLSGGGQKQYF
clone size: NA; V gene: TRBV5-5; J gene: TRBJ2-7; D gene: TRBD1; CDR3 DNA: TGTGCCAGCAGCGGCGGACAGGTATACGAGCAGTACTTC; CDR3 protein: CASSGGQVYEQYF
clone size: NA; V gene: TRBV30; J gene: TRBJ1-5; D gene: NA; CDR3 DNA: TGTGCCTGGAGTGGGGGACTCACTTCTAGCAATCAGCCCCAGCATTTT; CDR3 protein: CAWSGGLTSSNQPQHF
clone size: once; V gene: TRBV7-8; J gene: TRBJ1-2; D gene: NA; CDR3 DNA: TGTGCCAGCAGCAGATCCCGACAGGCCCATGGCTACACCTTC; CDR3 protein: CASSRSRQAHGYTF